This T cell receptor beta chain derives from a study of cytomegalovirus exposure and HLA in healthy donors. Study-level findings and limits: In vitro confirmation showed three CMV-associated chains to be CMV antigen specific. The Asian-associated ancestry cluster reportedly had fewer N-insertions than the approximately 700-donor mean in a later analysis. Within the data, a cluster of highly shared sequence variants was likely a sequencing artifact.

PCR was performed using 60 Vbeta and 13 Jbeta primers. The method was immunoSEQ multiplex PCR; TCRdb's version includes in-frame clones alone and lacks a portion of them. The top ten clones hold around 0.57% of a sample with roughly 200,000 clones, about 80% of them seen once. From germline, CDR1 is SGHRS and CDR2 YFSETQ. Trimming took 4 bases from V and 5 from J; bases not matched to a gene: 1. The CDR3 runs 12 residues. Notes on this clone: Its antigen is undetermined.

The chain carries TRBV5-1 and TRBJ2-3; 7 bases align to TRBD2. The receptor was isolated from a woman aged 40 to 50 in good health and CMV-seronegative. The specimen sequenced was PBMCs. The DNA of the CDR3 is TGCGCCAGCAGCACGGGAGGAGATACGCAGTATTTT. This gives the protein CASSTGGDTQYF.